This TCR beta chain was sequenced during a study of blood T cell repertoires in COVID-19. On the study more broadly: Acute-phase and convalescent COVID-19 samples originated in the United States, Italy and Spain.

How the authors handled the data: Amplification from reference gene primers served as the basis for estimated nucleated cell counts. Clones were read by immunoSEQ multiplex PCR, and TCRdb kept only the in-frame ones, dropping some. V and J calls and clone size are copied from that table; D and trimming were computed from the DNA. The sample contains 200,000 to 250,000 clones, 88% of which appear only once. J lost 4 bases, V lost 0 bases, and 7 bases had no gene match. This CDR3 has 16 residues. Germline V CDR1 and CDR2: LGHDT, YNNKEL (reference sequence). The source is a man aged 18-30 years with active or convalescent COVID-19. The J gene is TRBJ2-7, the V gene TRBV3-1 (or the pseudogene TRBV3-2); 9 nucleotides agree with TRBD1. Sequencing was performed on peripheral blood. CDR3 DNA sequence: TGTGCCAGCAGCCAAGAGCCGGGACAGGGTGGTTACGAGCAGTACTTC. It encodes CASSQEPGQGGYEQYF.